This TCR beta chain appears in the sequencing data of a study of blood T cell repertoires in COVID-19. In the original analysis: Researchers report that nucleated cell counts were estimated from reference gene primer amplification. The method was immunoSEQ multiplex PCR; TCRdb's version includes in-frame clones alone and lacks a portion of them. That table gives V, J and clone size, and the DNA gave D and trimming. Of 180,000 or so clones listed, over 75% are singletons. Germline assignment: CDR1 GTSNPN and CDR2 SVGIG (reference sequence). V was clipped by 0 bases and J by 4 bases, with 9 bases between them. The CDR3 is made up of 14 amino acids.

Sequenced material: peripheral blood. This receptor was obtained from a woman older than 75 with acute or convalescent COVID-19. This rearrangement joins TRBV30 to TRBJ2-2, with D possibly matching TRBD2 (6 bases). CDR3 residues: CAWSVLAATGELFF. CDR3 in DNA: TGTGCCTGGAGTGTACTAGCCGCCACCGGGGAGCTGTTTTTT.